One and the same sample provided the 21 T cell receptor beta chains below, sequenced in a study of T cell responses to AZD1222 COVID-19 vaccine. TCRdb's table, derived via immunoSEQ multiplex PCR, lists solely in-frame clones and lacks some. The sample consists of 100,000 or so clones, 85% to 90% of them appearing once. Sequencing used peripheral blood, obtained on day 0 of AZD1222 vaccination. These receptors all come from an adult in good health.

V is TRBV19 and J is TRBJ2-1; D might be TRBD1 (6 bases). V lost 6 bases and J 9 bases, leaving 12 bases between the germline ends. CDR3 length: 12 amino acids. CDR1 is LNHDA, CDR2 SQIVND, per germline (reference sequence). The CDR3 region has the DNA TGTGCCAGTAGCTCACAGGGTAGTGAGCAGTTCTTC. It encodes CASSSQGSEQFF.

J is TRBJ2-7 and V is TRBV20-1; TRBD2 matches 9 bases. Germline-derived CDR1 and CDR2 are DFQATT and SNEGSKA (reference sequence). The CDR3 runs to 11 residues. CDR3 DNA: TGCAGCGGCGGGAGGGTCTACGAGCAGTACTTC. Protein: CSGGRVYEQYF.

The CDR3 reads CASSQGLAGYTDTQYF. The DNA of the CDR3 is TGTGCCAGCAGCCAAGGCCTAGCGGGATACACAGATACGCAGTATTTT. The chain recombines TRBV4-2 with TRBJ2-3, with 9 bases fitting TRBD2. The germline gives CDR1 LGHNA, CDR2 YNFKEQ. This CDR3 has 16 amino acids. V was pared by 1 base and J by 2 bases, with 4 bases of the junction left unmatched.

The rearrangement links TRBV9 to TRBJ1-1; D might be TRBD1 (5 bases). Germline V gene data show CDR1 as SGDLS and CDR2 as YYNGEE. The CDR3 has 13 residues. V lost 4 bases, J lost 13 bases, and 20 bases lay in between. The CDR3 nucleotides read TGTGCCAGCAGCCCGGGACCCACCGACCGGGTTTTCTTT. It specifies CASSPGPTDRVFF.

The genes are TRBV27 and TRBJ2-3; TRBD2 aligns across 11 bases. The CDR3 is 21 residues long. The germline CDR1 and CDR2 sequences are MNHEY and SMNVEV (reference sequence). Unmatched junction bases numbered 19, after V lost 5 bases and J lost 0 bases. Here the CDR3 DNA reads TGTGCCAGCAGTACATTTAGGACGCTAGCGGGAGGTTACGCTAGCACAGATACGCAGTATTTT. It is translated as CASSTFRTLAGGYASTDTQYF.

The chain combines TRBV5-5 with TRBJ2-2; D gene uncertain. Trimming cost V 1 base and J 6 bases, with 10 bases left between them. The length of the CDR3 is 14 residues. Per the germline V gene, CDR1 is SGHKS and CDR2 is YYEKEE (reference sequence). The CDR3: CASSLFAGSGELFF. The DNA of the CDR3 is TGTGCCAGCAGCTTGTTCGCCGGTTCCGGGGAGCTGTTTTTT.

The V call is TRBV2, the J call TRBJ1-6; 11 nucleotides line up with TRBD1. Germline V gene lookup returns CDR1 SNHLY and CDR2 FYNNEI. J gave up 13 bases and V 7 bases, and 6 bases lay outside the gene matches. The CDR3 runs to 13 residues. The CDR3 DNA reads TGTGCCAGCATCAAGGACAGGGGGCTTCCCCTCCACTTT. This encodes CASIKDRGLPLHF.

The chain couples TRBV28 to TRBJ1-2; 9 bases agree with TRBD1. Germline V CDR1 and CDR2: MDHEN, SYDVKM. With V trimmed by 9 bases and J by 5 bases, 7 bases remained unmatched. The CDR3 is 13 amino acids. CDR3 DNA sequence: TGTGCCAGTACACCGGGACAGGGTTATGGCTACACCTTC. Its translation: CASTPGQGYGYTF.

V gene TRBV18 combines with J gene TRBJ2-5, with a possible D match to TRBD1 (5 bases). V lost 0 bases, J lost 3 bases, and 11 bases lay in between. This CDR3 contains 15 residues. Germline assignment: CDR1 KGHSH and CDR2 LQKENI. This CDR3 is CASSPPRGGEETQYF. In nucleotides, the CDR3 is TGTGCCAGCTCACCACCTAGGGGCGGCGAAGAGACCCAGTACTTC.

The V call is TRBV5-6, the J call TRBJ2-3; 8 bases fit TRBD2. The CDR3 runs 16 residues. Trimming cost V 2 bases and J 3 bases; bases outside gene matches: 8. CDR1 and CDR2 (germline): SGHDT, YYEEEE. The CDR3 bases are TGTGCCAGCAGCTTCGTGCGGGGGGCTTATACAGATACGCAGTATTTT. Translating it yields CASSFVRGAYTDTQYF.

The gene calls are TRBV12-3 or TRBV12-4 and TRBJ1-6; D not resolved. Trimming took off 3 bases at V and 10 bases at J, with 10 bases between the two ends. This CDR3 is built from 13 residues. The CDR3 nucleotides read TGTGCCAGCAGTTTCCGACACGAATCACCCCTCCACTTT. Translated: CASSFRHESPLHF.

The chain couples TRBV3-1 (or the pseudogene TRBV3-2) to TRBJ2-7; D is possibly TRBD1 or TRBD2 (5 bases each). This CDR3 region has 16 residues. V dropped 5 bases and J dropped 3 bases, with 20 bases sitting between them. CDR1 LGHDT and CDR2 YNNKEL come from the germline V gene (reference sequence). CDR3 in DNA: TGTGCCAGCAGCACAACACCCGGGGCAAGGGGCTACGAGCAGTACTTC. It yields the protein CASSTTPGARGYEQYF.

CDR3 sequence: CASSQELAGVYNEQFF. CDR3 in DNA: TGCGCCAGCAGCCAAGAACTAGCGGGAGTTTACAATGAGCAGTTCTTC. This rearrangement joins TRBV4-3 to TRBJ2-1, with TRBD2 identical over 11 bases. Germline loops: CDR1 LGHNA, CDR2 YSLEER. This CDR3 is built from 16 residues. V dropped 0 bases and J dropped 4; count of bases not matched to a gene: 2.

V is TRBV27 and J is TRBJ2-1; D gene uncertain. The germline gives CDR1 MNHEY, CDR2 SMNVEV (reference sequence). Trimming took 0 bases from V and 7 from J, leaving 7 bases between them. The CDR3 runs 13 residues. CDR3 sequence: CASSLSPENEQFF. DNA of the CDR3: TGTGCCAGCAGTTTATCCCCGGAAAATGAGCAGTTCTTC.

The chain recombines TRBV5-1 with TRBJ2-3; 7 positions agree with TRBD2. CDR3 length: 17 residues. V lost 0 bases and J lost 2; bases outside the gene matches: 9. Looked up from germline, CDR1 is SGHRS and CDR2 is YFSETQ. CDR3 sequence (DNA): TGCGCCAGCAGCTTGGGTCACGGCGGGAGCTACACAGATACGCAGTATTTT. It encodes CASSLGHGGSYTDTQYF. Full variable domain (missing parts from reference TRBV5-1 and TRBJ2-3): KAGVTQTPRYLIKTRGQQVTLSCSPISGHRSVSWYQQTPGQGLQFLFEYFSETQRNKGNFPGRFSGRQFSNSRSEMNVSTLELGDSALYLCASSLGHGGSYTDTQYFGPGTRLTVL.

The J gene is TRBJ2-3, the V gene TRBV6-4; 10 positions match TRBD2. J was trimmed by 2 bases and V by 4 bases; bases with no gene match: 6. Germline V gene lookup returns CDR1 MRHNA and CDR2 SNTAGT. The CDR3 loop spans 16 amino acids. The CDR3 sequence is CASSAASGGPTDTQYF. In DNA form, the CDR3 reads TGTGCCAGCAGTGCCGCTAGCGGGGGACCCACAGATACGCAGTATTTT.

The rearrangement joins TRBV14 to TRBJ1-4; no clear D gene. The CDR3 runs to 15 residues. The germline gives CDR1 SGHDN, CDR2 FVKESK. V was shortened by 2 bases and J by 4 bases, with 11 bases between the two germline ends. The CDR3 nucleotides are TGTGCCAGCAGCCAAATCAAAAACGGTAATGAAAAACTGTTTTTT. Translation: CASSQIKNGNEKLFF.

The chain is built from TRBV3-1 (or the pseudogene TRBV3-2) and TRBJ1-5; D not resolved. The CDR3 spans 16 residues. Trimming shortened V by 3 bases and J by 1 base, and 13 bases separated the two germline ends. CDR1 is LGHDT, CDR2 YNNKEL, per germline (reference sequence). CDR3 region: CASSQGIGGSNQPQHF. CDR3 nucleotides: TGTGCCAGCAGCCAGGGGATAGGAGGGAGCAATCAGCCCCAGCATTTT.

The rearrangement links TRBV5-5 to TRBJ1-1; TRBD1 matches 8 bases. V shed 4 bases and J 2 bases; nucleotides not matched to a gene: 7. In germline, CDR1 is SGHKS, CDR2 YYEKEE (reference sequence). The CDR3 totals 15 residues. The CDR3: CASSPDRVGNTEAFF. The CDR3 DNA sequence: TGTGCCAGCAGCCCGGACAGGGTAGGAAACACTGAAGCTTTCTTT.

V usage is TRBV7-2 and J usage is TRBJ2-1; TRBD2 might be the D (6 bases). CDR3 length: 13 amino acids. Germline assignment: CDR1 SGHTA and CDR2 FQGNSA. The V gene lost 1 base and the J gene lost 8 bases, with 9 bases spanning the gap. In DNA form, the CDR3 reads TGTGCCAGCAGCTTAGGGGGAGGTGATGAGCAGTTCTTC. Protein product: CASSLGGGDEQFF.

Only a few counts were recorded for this clone. The V call is TRBV2, the J call TRBJ2-3, with 8 bases aligning to TRBD2. The CDR3 extends over 15 amino acids. The V gene end was trimmed by 2 bases and the J gene end by 4 bases; junction bases not matched to a gene: 5. Germline V lookup: CDR1 SNHLY, CDR2 FYNNEI. The CDR3 spells CASSERAGVPDTQYF. CDR3 DNA: TGTGCCAGCAGTGAAAGAGCGGGAGTCCCAGATACGCAGTATTTT.